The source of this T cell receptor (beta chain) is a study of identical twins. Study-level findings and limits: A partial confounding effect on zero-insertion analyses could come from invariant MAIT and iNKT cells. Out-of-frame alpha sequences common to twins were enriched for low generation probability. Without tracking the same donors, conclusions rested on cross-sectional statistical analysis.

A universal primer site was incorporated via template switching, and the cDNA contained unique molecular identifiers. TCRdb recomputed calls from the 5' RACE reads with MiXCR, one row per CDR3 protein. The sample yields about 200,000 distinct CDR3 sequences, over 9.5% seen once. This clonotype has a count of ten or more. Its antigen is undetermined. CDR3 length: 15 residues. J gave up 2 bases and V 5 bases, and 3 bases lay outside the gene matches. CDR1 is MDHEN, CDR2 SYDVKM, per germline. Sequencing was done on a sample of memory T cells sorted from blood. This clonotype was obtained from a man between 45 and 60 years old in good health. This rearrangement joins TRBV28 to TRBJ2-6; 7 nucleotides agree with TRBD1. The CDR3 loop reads CASSLTGAGANVLTF. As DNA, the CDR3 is TGTGCCAGCAGTCTAACAGGGGCTGGGGCCAACGTCCTGACTTTC.